These 30 T cell receptor beta chains originate from one sample sequenced in a study of blood T cell repertoires in COVID-19 (dated by TCRdb to the early 2020s). Libraries were made using the immunoSEQ multiplex PCR assay. Held by TCRdb, this immuneACCESS table contains in-frame sequences only and omits some clones. Under half of the omission traces to an unresolved V gene where checked; the cause of the rest is unknown. This sample gives more than 40,000 clones in total; over 80% of them show up just once. The ten largest clonotypes hold more than 15% of the sample. Sequencing was done on a sample of peripheral blood. Receptors were obtained from a human donor in a cohort sampled during active COVID-19.

The chain links TRBV27 to TRBJ2-7; TRBD2 agrees at 7 bases. Trimming cost V 5 bases and J 3 bases; bases outside gene matches: 7. The length of the CDR3 is 14 residues. Germline CDR1 is MNHEY and CDR2 is SMNVEV (reference sequence). In DNA, the CDR3 is TGTGCCAGCAGTATGTACGCGGGAGTCTACGAGCAGTACTTC. Encoded protein: CASSMYAGVYEQYF.

The chain combines TRBV12-3 or TRBV12-4 with TRBJ2-4, with 8 bases matching TRBD1. The ends lost 5 bases at V and 7 bases at J; junction bases unmatched: 4. The CDR3 runs to 13 residues. As DNA, the CDR3 is TGTGCCAGCAGTGACAGGGGCCTCAACATTCAGTACTTC. This translates into CASSDRGLNIQYF.

The rearrangement uses TRBV6-5 and TRBJ1-1; 10 positions match TRBD1. The CDR3 has 14 residues. CDR1 MNHEY and CDR2 SVGAGI come from the germline V gene. V shed 5 bases and J 8 bases; nucleotides not matched to a gene: 8. The CDR3 bases are TGTGCCAGCAGTCGACAGGGGGCAGGATCGGAAGCTTTCTTT. Its protein is CASSRQGAGSEAFF.

This clone showed up just a few times. The chain links TRBV4-1 to TRBJ1-6, with no clear D. The CDR3 is 15 residues long. V dropped 1 base and J dropped 5 bases, with 9 bases sitting between them. CDR1 is MGHRA and CDR2 is YSYEKL in the germline V gene. The CDR3 protein is CASSQALSDNSPLHF. For the CDR3, the DNA is TGCGCCAGCAGCCAAGCTCTCTCGGATAATTCACCCCTCCACTTT.

The chain employs TRBV15 and TRBJ1-1; unclear D gene. This CDR3 contains 14 residues. V shed 0 bases and J shed 0 bases, with 5 bases lying between them. Germline assignment: CDR1 LNHNV and CDR2 YYDKDF (reference sequence). The CDR3 DNA sequence: TGTGCCACCAGCAGAGATCAGGTGAACACTGAAGCTTTCTTT. Encoded protein: CATSRDQVNTEAFF.

The gene calls are TRBV6-5 and TRBJ2-7; 7 bases are shared with TRBD2. From germline, CDR1 is MNHEY and CDR2 SVGAGI. The CDR3 contains 12 residues. The trim removed 8 bases at V and 4 bases at J, leaving 5 bases unmatched. The CDR3 nucleotides are TGTGCCAGCTTGGGGGGGGTATACGAGCAGTACTTC. It is translated as CASLGGVYEQYF.

The chain has TRBV7-9 and TRBJ2-7, with TRBD2 matching over 7 bases. Unmatched junction bases numbered 10, after V lost 5 bases and J lost 3 bases. Germline values: CDR1 SEHNR, CDR2 FQNEAQ (reference sequence). The CDR3 spans 15 residues. The CDR3 DNA is TGTGCCAGCAGCCCCTTAGCTGGACTAGTCTACGAGCAGTACTTC. The encoded protein is CASSPLAGLVYEQYF.

The chain uses TRBV5-4 and TRBJ2-3; a weak D match, TRBD2 (5 bases). V shed 4 bases and J shed 2 bases, with 5 bases lying between them. Germline CDR1 reads SGHNT; CDR2 reads YYREEE (reference sequence). This CDR3 has 12 amino acids. For the CDR3, the DNA is TGTGCCAGCAGCCGGGACACAGATACGCAGTATTTT. Residues: CASSRDTDTQYF.

The genes are TRBV7-6 and TRBJ1-1; D ambiguous. This CDR3 comprises 12 residues. V lost 1 base and J lost 4, with 4 bases in between. In germline, CDR1 is SGHVS, CDR2 FNYEAQ. The CDR3 here is CASSLGATEAFF. DNA for the CDR3: TGTGCCAGCAGCTTAGGGGCCACTGAAGCTTTCTTT. Together with reference TRBV7-6 and TRBJ1-1, the CDR3 gives the full variable domain: GAGVSQSPRYKVTKRGQDVALRCDPISGHVSLYWYRQALGQGPEFLTYFNYEAQQDKSGLPNDRFSAERPEGSISTLTIQRTEQRDSAMYRCASSLGATEAFFGQGTRLTVV.

This chain links TRBV27 with TRBJ2-7, with D unresolved. This CDR3 is built from 13 residues. V lost 4 bases to trimming and J lost 6 bases, with 13 bases between them. Germline V gene lookup returns CDR1 MNHEY and CDR2 SMNVEV (reference sequence). CDR3 sequence: CASSSPGYVEQYF. The CDR3 DNA is TGTGCCAGCAGTTCCCCCGGGTATGTCGAGCAGTACTTC.

The chain is built from TRBV27 and TRBJ2-7; 10 bases agree with TRBD2. Trimming removed 0 bases from V and 6 bases from J; junction bases left unmatched: 5. Germline V gene lookup returns CDR1 MNHEY and CDR2 SMNVEV (reference sequence). CDR3 length: 15 residues. The DNA for the CDR3 is TGTGCCAGCAGTTTATCGACTTCTAGCGGGAGCGAGCAGTACTTC. Translated, it gives CASSLSTSSGSEQYF.

V usage is TRBV28 and J usage is TRBJ2-5; D not certain. CDR3 length: 14 amino acids. V was cut by 6 bases and J by 0 bases, with 11 bases left in between. The germline gives CDR1 MDHEN, CDR2 SYDVKM. CDR3 sequence reads: CASRLEWNQETQYF. DNA for the CDR3: TGTGCCAGCAGGCTAGAGTGGAACCAAGAGACCCAGTACTTC.

The rearrangement uses TRBV2 and TRBJ1-4, with a possible D match to TRBD1 (6 bases). CDR1 is SNHLY, CDR2 FYNNEI, per germline. The CDR3 covers 13 residues. Trimming took 4 bases from V and 3 from J, leaving 6 bases between them. This chain's CDR3 is CASSGGPNEKLFF. CDR3 coding DNA: TGTGCCAGCAGTGGGGGGCCTAATGAAAAACTGTTTTTT.

The chain recombines TRBV6-1 with TRBJ1-5; D is uncertain. The CDR3 sequence is 16 residues long. From germline, CDR1 is MNHNS and CDR2 SASEGT. The ends were cut back, 3 bases at V and 2 bases at J, with 14 bases in the middle. The CDR3 DNA follows: TGTGCCAGCAGTGAGACGGGAGGAGTCGGCAATCAGCCCCAGCATTTT. As protein: CASSETGGVGNQPQHF.

This clone was detected only once. The CDR3 reads CASSYNPGYEQYF. CDR3 DNA: TGTGCCAGCAGTTACAACCCCGGCTACGAGCAGTACTTC. The V call is TRBV6-5, the J call TRBJ2-7; D remains ambiguous. Trimming cost V 2 bases and J 3 bases, with 8 bases left between them. Germline loops: CDR1 MNHEY, CDR2 SVGAGI. The CDR3 has 13 amino acids.

The genes are TRBV7-8 and TRBJ1-1; no definite D call. Trimming cost V 4 bases and J 0 bases, with 12 bases left between them. Per germline, CDR1 SGHVS and CDR2 FQNEAQ. CDR3 size: 15 residues. The CDR3: CASSSPDGVNTEAFF. The CDR3 coding sequence is TGTGCCAGCAGCTCCCCCGACGGAGTGAACACTGAAGCTTTCTTT. Filled out from reference TRBV7-8 and TRBJ1-1, the complete variable domain reads GAGVSQSPRYKVAKRGQDVALRCDPISGHVSLFWYQQALGQGPEFLTYFQNEAQLDKSGLPSDRFFAERPEGSVSTLKIQRTQQEDSAVYLCASSSPDGVNTEAFFGQGTRLTVV.

The J gene is TRBJ2-7, the V gene TRBV28; the D gene is possibly TRBD1 (6 bases). The CDR3 covers 15 residues. Deletions cut 2 bases from V and 3 bases from J, with 14 bases between. Germline V gives CDR1 MDHEN, CDR2 SYDVKM. The CDR3 spells CASSLPQGSFYEQYF. The CDR3 nucleotides are TGTGCCAGCAGTTTACCACAGGGATCCTTCTACGAGCAGTACTTC.

The rearrangement links TRBV6-6 to TRBJ1-1; 8 positions agree with TRBD1. Germline values: CDR1 MNHNY, CDR2 SVGAGI (reference sequence). Trimming took 4 bases from V and 7 from J; bases not matched to a gene: 8. The CDR3 is 14 amino acids. CDR3 bases: TGTGCCAGCAGTTTCTCGGGACAGGCGGGTGAAGCTTTCTTT. Encoded protein: CASSFSGQAGEAFF.

The chain recombines TRBV9 with TRBJ1-1, with D maybe TRBD1 (5 bases). Germline assignment: CDR1 SGDLS and CDR2 YYNGEE. This CDR3 region has 14 residues. V lost 0 bases to trimming and J lost 5 bases, with 11 bases between them. The CDR3 protein is CASSVAQRGTEAFF. The CDR3 DNA reads TGTGCCAGCAGCGTAGCACAAAGGGGAACTGAAGCTTTCTTT.

The gene calls are TRBV7-6 and TRBJ1-2, with D unclear. The CDR3 contains 15 residues. Germline V lookup: CDR1 SGHVS, CDR2 FNYEAQ. V was shortened by 1 base and J by 0 bases, with 9 bases between the two germline ends. The CDR3 bases are TGTGCCAGCAGCTTAGACGGTACAGCTAACTATGGCTACACCTTC. Translation gives CASSLDGTANYGYTF.

The chain is built from TRBV2 and TRBJ2-4, with a weak D call TRBD1 (5 bases). This CDR3 is 12 amino acids long. Germline CDR1 reads SNHLY; CDR2 reads FYNNEI. Trimming took 3 bases from V and 11 from J, leaving 11 bases between them. This CDR3 is CASSDQGRFQYF. The CDR3 bases are TGTGCCAGCAGTGACCAGGGAAGGTTTCAGTACTTC.

The chain couples TRBV23-1 to TRBJ2-7; the D gene is possibly TRBD2 (6 bases). TRBV23-1 is treated as an ORF (open reading frame) with a function not yet certain. This CDR3 is built from 11 residues. The CDR3 is CASSQYGGVGV. DNA for the CDR3: TGCGCCAGCAGTCAGTACGGAGGGGTCGGGGTC.

The rearrangement uses TRBV12-3 or TRBV12-4 and TRBJ2-2; D not resolved. The V gene lost 5 bases and the J gene lost 6 bases, with 4 bases spanning the gap. The CDR3 sequence is 11 residues long. The CDR3 bases are TGTGCCAGCAGTCTCCCCGGGGAGCTGTTTTTT. Its translation is CASSLPGELFF.

The table lists this clone with a count of one. This chain connects TRBV27 to TRBJ2-2, with 7 nucleotides matching TRBD2. Germline lookup yields CDR1 MNHEY and CDR2 SMNVEV (reference sequence). The CDR3 is 15 amino acids. The junction had 6 bases not matched to a gene; V was cut back by 7 bases and J by 1 base. The CDR3 reads CASTLWGGNTGELFF. DNA of the CDR3: TGTGCCAGCACCCTATGGGGGGGGAACACCGGGGAGCTGTTTTTT.

The rearrangement uses TRBV9 and TRBJ1-3; 8 bases are shared with TRBD1. The V gene's germline CDR1 is SGDLS and CDR2 YYNGEE. Trimming at V came to 3 bases and at J to 2 bases, leaving 4 bases not matched to a gene. The length of the CDR3 is 15 residues. The CDR3 reads CASSALQGAGNTIYF. CDR3 coding DNA: TGTGCCAGCAGCGCCTTACAGGGGGCTGGAAACACCATATATTTT.

This chain joins TRBV27 and TRBJ1-2; D not resolved. Trimming stripped 5 bases from V and 4 bases from J, with 11 bases between. This CDR3 is built from 13 residues. Per the germline V gene, CDR1 is MNHEY and CDR2 is SMNVEV (reference sequence). The CDR3 loop reads CASSEGWGYGYTF. CDR3 in DNA: TGTGCCAGCAGTGAGGGCTGGGGCTATGGCTACACCTTC.

The V call is TRBV9, the J call TRBJ1-2, with D perhaps matching TRBD1 (6 bases). The CDR3 contains 12 residues. Germline V CDR1 and CDR2: SGDLS, YYNGEE. Trimming removed 1 base at V and 8 bases at J, with 9 bases between. The CDR3 region has the DNA TGTGCCAGCAGCGTACAGGGGCGCGGCTACACCTTC. This sequence encodes CASSVQGRGYTF.

This clone occurred a few times. The V and J genes are TRBV7-3 and TRBJ1-1, with 9 bases identical to TRBD1. This CDR3 is built from 15 residues. Germline V gene lookup returns CDR1 SGHTA and CDR2 FQGTGA. J gave up 3 bases and V 5 bases, and 7 bases lay outside the gene matches. The chain's CDR3 is CASSHGQGSYTEAFF. Written as DNA, the CDR3 is TGTGCCAGCAGCCACGGACAGGGGTCATACACTGAAGCTTTCTTT.

V is TRBV28 and J is TRBJ1-1; possibly TRBD1 for D (6 bases). V lost 5 bases, J lost 2 bases, and 24 bases lay in between. Germline CDR1 MDHEN, CDR2 SYDVKM. This CDR3 spans 18 amino acids. CDR3 loop: CASSPYLIDSGVNTEAFF. CDR3 bases: TGTGCCAGCAGTCCATACTTAATTGATTCAGGGGTAAACACTGAAGCTTTCTTT.

This clone has a single count. The chain links TRBV7-3 to TRBJ2-1; 12 bases align to TRBD2. The CDR3 is made up of 13 amino acids. Trimming cost V 5 bases and J 7 bases; bases outside gene matches: 0. Germline V gene data show CDR1 as SGHTA and CDR2 as FQGTGA. The CDR3 is CASSGLAGNEQFF. The CDR3, as DNA: TGTGCCAGCAGCGGACTAGCGGGAAATGAGCAGTTCTTC.